These 26 T cell receptor beta chains were all obtained from the same sample, sequenced in a study of T cell repertoires in ileal Crohn's disease. Time point meaning: proximal margin of the surgical specimen (macroscopically non-inflamed). Some clones are missing from TCRdb's copy, which holds only in-frame ones; the method was immunoSEQ multiplex PCR. The sample lists about 7,200 clones; about 67% were seen once. The sample taken for sequencing was ileal tissue. All receptors derive from an adult with Crohn's disease.

This clone was observed a handful of times. This chain links TRBV11-2 with TRBJ2-3, with D possibly called TRBD1 or TRBD2 (5 bases each). The germline CDR1 and CDR2 sequences are SGHAT and FQNNGV. V was cut by 7 bases and J by 2 bases, with 10 bases left in between. This CDR3 region has 13 residues. The chain's CDR3 is CASNRDHTDTQYF. The CDR3 region has the DNA TGTGCCAGCAACCGGGACCACACAGATACGCAGTATTTT.

The chain recombines TRBV27 with TRBJ2-7, with TRBD1 identical over 8 bases. Germline loops: CDR1 MNHEY, CDR2 SMNVEV (reference sequence). The CDR3 consists of 14 residues. After removal of 2 bases from V and 6 bases from J, the junction contained 6 bases not matched to a gene. The CDR3 spells CASSLGAGGAEQYF. For the CDR3, the DNA is TGTGCCAGCAGTTTAGGGGCAGGGGGCGCCGAGCAGTACTTC.

The CDR3 loop reads CASSPQGPRSGRNNEQFF. The DNA of the CDR3 is TGCGCCAGCAGCCCACAGGGTCCTAGGAGCGGGAGAAACAATGAGCAGTTCTTC. This chain connects TRBV5-1 to TRBJ2-1; the match to TRBD2 covers 8 bases. The CDR3 runs 18 residues. In germline, CDR1 is SGHRS, CDR2 YFSETQ. The J segment lost 5 bases and the V segment lost 4 bases, leaving 17 bases of the junction unmatched.

The chain couples TRBV11-2 to TRBJ2-4; no definite D call. The V and J ends lost 6 bases and 1 base respectively, with 16 bases between them. Germline V gene sequence: CDR1 SGHAT, CDR2 FQNNGV. This CDR3 comprises 16 residues. This CDR3 is CASSPRDGVAKNIQYF. CDR3 bases: TGTGCCAGCAGTCCTCGAGATGGGGTGGCCAAAAACATTCAGTACTTC. Drawing the rest from reference TRBV11-2 and TRBJ2-4, the complete variable domain is EAGVAQSPRYKIIEKRQSVAFWCNPISGHATLYWYQQILGQGPKLLIQFQNNGVVDDSQLPKDRFSAERLKGVDSTLKIQPAKLEDSAVYLCASSPRDGVAKNIQYFGAGTRLSVL.

Points on this clone: Other DNA variants within this sample encode the same CDR3. The chain combines TRBV9 with TRBJ2-7; maybe TRBD1 (6 bases). This CDR3 is built from 14 residues. Germline values: CDR1 SGDLS, CDR2 YYNGEE. With 1 base removed from V and 2 bases from J, the gap between germline ends came to 10 bases. DNA for the CDR3: TGTGCCAGCAGCGTAACGGACAGTCCCTACGAGCAGTACTTC. Translation: CASSVTDSPYEQYF.

V gene TRBV4-1 combines with J gene TRBJ2-2, with 8 bases fitting TRBD1. Germline V CDR1 and CDR2: MGHRA, YSYEKL. After removal of 1 base from V and 0 bases from J, the junction contained 1 base not matched to a gene. This CDR3 has 16 residues. The DNA of the CDR3 is TGCGCCAGCAGCCAAGCGGGACAGGCGAACACCGGGGAGCTGTTTTTT. It is translated as CASSQAGQANTGELFF.

The chain carries TRBV27 and TRBJ2-7; D may match TRBD1 or TRBD2 (5 bases each). CDR3 length: 15 residues. Germline lookup yields CDR1 MNHEY and CDR2 SMNVEV (reference sequence). The ends were cut back, 5 bases at V and 3 bases at J, with 17 bases in the middle. In DNA form, the CDR3 reads TGTGCCAGCAGTCGGGACCCCGGGCAGATCTACGAGCAGTACTTC. Encoded protein: CASSRDPGQIYEQYF.

V gene TRBV11-2 combines with J gene TRBJ1-1; 9 nucleotides line up with TRBD1. Germline CDR1 reads SGHAT; CDR2 reads FQNNGV. With V trimmed by 1 base and J by 4 bases, 4 bases remained unmatched. This CDR3 spans 15 amino acids. The CDR3 reads CASSLGATGGTEAFF. The DNA of the CDR3 is TGTGCCAGCAGCTTAGGGGCGACAGGGGGCACTGAAGCTTTCTTT.

By its share, this clone is large. The chain carries TRBV5-6 and TRBJ1-5; D gene uncertain. The CDR3 spans 15 residues. Trimming cost V 2 bases and J 0 bases, with 9 bases left between them. The germline V gene encodes CDR1 SGHDT and CDR2 YYEEEE. The CDR3 loop reads CASSFGLISNQPQHF. The CDR3, as DNA: TGTGCCAGCAGCTTCGGCCTGATTAGCAATCAGCCCCAGCATTTT.

This sequence joins TRBV9 and TRBJ2-7; 7 positions agree with TRBD2. The J segment lost 1 base and the V segment lost 0 bases, leaving 4 bases of the junction unmatched. This CDR3 region has 15 residues. Looked up from germline, CDR1 is SGDLS and CDR2 is YYNGEE. The CDR3 nucleotides are TGTGCCAGCAGCGTAGATGCTAGCGGATCCTACGAGCAGTACTTC. Amino acid sequence: CASSVDASGSYEQYF.

The gene calls are TRBV11-2 and TRBJ2-2, with 7 positions matching TRBD2. Germline V lookup: CDR1 SGHAT, CDR2 FQNNGV. This CDR3 comprises 14 residues. Losses at the gene ends were 4 bases for V and 6 bases for J; bases not matched to a gene: 5. CDR3 protein: CASSSRLAAGELFF. In nucleotides, the CDR3 is TGTGCCAGCAGCTCCCGACTAGCAGCCGGGGAGCTGTTTTTT. Full variable domain (remainder filled in from reference TRBV11-2 and TRBJ2-2): EAGVAQSPRYKIIEKRQSVAFWCNPISGHATLYWYQQILGQGPKLLIQFQNNGVVDDSQLPKDRFSAERLKGVDSTLKIQPAKLEDSAVYLCASSSRLAAGELFFGEGSRLTVL.

The rearrangement uses TRBV9 and TRBJ2-3; 12 bases agree with TRBD2. Trimming removed 4 bases from V and 3 bases from J; junction bases left unmatched: 6. CDR1 and CDR2 (germline): SGDLS, YYNGEE. The CDR3 is made up of 16 amino acids. Here the CDR3 DNA reads TGTGCCAGCAGCCCCCGGACTAGCGGGAAGACAGATACGCAGTATTTT. It is translated as CASSPRTSGKTDTQYF.

This clone showed up just a few times. This chain connects TRBV9 to TRBJ1-2; TRBD1 might be the D (5 bases). Germline values: CDR1 SGDLS, CDR2 YYNGEE. Between the trimmed V and J ends, which lost 2 bases and 6 bases, there was a span of 11 bases. This CDR3 region has 13 residues. In DNA, the CDR3 is TGTGCCAGCAGCGTCAGGGTGTTAGATGGCTACACCTTC. It codes for CASSVRVLDGYTF.

In this sample, this clone turned up a few times. This chain uses TRBV7-6 with TRBJ2-2; a weak D match, TRBD2 (5 bases). This CDR3 spans 15 amino acids. Between the trimmed V and J ends, which lost 5 bases and 4 bases, there was a span of 14 bases. Germline CDR1 SGHVS, CDR2 FNYEAQ. The CDR3 loop reads CASSPGIGGTGELFF. CDR3 in DNA: TGTGCCAGCAGCCCGGGGATTGGTGGCACCGGGGAGCTGTTTTTT.

The chain links TRBV2 to TRBJ1-2; D might be TRBD1 (5 bases). The CDR3 contains 17 residues. Germline V gene data show CDR1 as SNHLY and CDR2 as FYNNEI. V was clipped by 3 bases and J by 6 bases, with 23 bases between them. Here the CDR3 DNA reads TGTGCCAGCAGTGAGGGACTCCCGTTTCAGGCTGAGGATGGCTACACCTTC. It translates to CASSEGLPFQAEDGYTF.

CDR3: CASRAGTGELFF. CDR3 bases: TGTGCCAGCAGAGCTGGCACCGGGGAGCTGTTTTTT. The chain recombines TRBV28 with TRBJ2-2; D not certain. Germline V gene lookup returns CDR1 MDHEN and CDR2 SYDVKM. This CDR3 contains 12 residues. Trimming stripped 6 bases from V and 4 bases from J, with 6 bases between.

The chain couples TRBV6-5 to TRBJ1-4; 9 positions agree with TRBD1. V lost 5 bases, J lost 8 bases, and 6 bases stayed unmatched. The CDR3 consists of 14 residues. Germline V CDR1 and CDR2: MNHEY, SVGAGI. Here the CDR3 DNA reads TGTGCCAGCAGTCCCGGGACAGGGTACGAAAAACTGTTTTTT. Amino acids: CASSPGTGYEKLFF.

The chain recombines TRBV4-1 with TRBJ2-1; no clear D gene. This CDR3 has 14 residues. V lost 1 base and J 6 bases, leaving 10 bases between the germline ends. Looked up from germline, CDR1 is MGHRA and CDR2 is YSYEKL. Written as DNA, the CDR3 is TGCGCCAGCAGCCAAGGGATGGGTTCCAATGAGCAGTTCTTC. As protein: CASSQGMGSNEQFF.

CDR3 nucleotide sequence: TGTGCCAGCAGCAAGGACAGGGGGCTCTACGAGCAGTACTTC. The encoded protein is CASSKDRGLYEQYF. The chain couples TRBV4-2 to TRBJ2-7, with 11 bases fitting TRBD1. Germline V gene data show CDR1 as LGHNA and CDR2 as YNFKEQ. With V trimmed by 5 bases and J by 3 bases, 3 bases remained unmatched. The CDR3 runs to 14 residues.

V is TRBV2 and J is TRBJ1-1; no reliable D call. The germline V gene encodes CDR1 SNHLY and CDR2 FYNNEI. The CDR3 loop spans 15 amino acids. V was cut by 4 bases and J by 0 bases, with 12 bases left in between. The CDR3 coding sequence is TGTGCCAGCAGTGGTTATGTGGGTCTGAACACTGAAGCTTTCTTT. Protein: CASSGYVGLNTEAFF. Looking up the rest from reference TRBV2 and TRBJ1-1 gives the full variable domain: EPEVTQTPSHQVTQMGQEVILRCVPISNHLYFYWYRQILGQKVEFLVSFYNNEISEKSEIFDDQFSVERPDGSNFTLKIRSTKLEDSAMYFCASSGYVGLNTEAFFGQGTRLTVV.

The chain recombines TRBV7-3 with TRBJ2-2; 13 bases are a match to TRBD2. Germline CDR1 is SGHTA and CDR2 is FQGTGA. V lost 1 base and J lost 4; bases outside the gene matches: 9. This CDR3 is built from 19 residues. DNA of the CDR3: TGTGCCAGCAGCTTAATGGCACTAGCGGGAGGGTTTCGCACCGGGGAGCTGTTTTTT. Its translation is CASSLMALAGGFRTGELFF.

This clone is large (0.1 to 1%) in the sample. The gene calls are TRBV10-1 and TRBJ2-7, with D maybe TRBD1 (6 bases). Germline loops: CDR1 WNHNN, CDR2 SYGVQD (reference sequence). The CDR3 contains 14 residues. Trimming removed 6 bases at V and 6 bases at J, with 18 bases between. The CDR3 is CASSQDTGSLEQYF. CDR3 bases: TGCGCCAGCAGCCAAGATACAGGGTCTCTCGAGCAGTACTTC.

This clone showed up just once. This rearrangement joins TRBV6-6 to TRBJ1-4; D not resolved. V gave up 4 bases and J gave up 8 bases, with 14 bases separating them. This CDR3 spans 14 amino acids. In germline, CDR1 is MNHNY, CDR2 SVGAGI (reference sequence). The CDR3 sequence is CASSSEGRREKLFF. In DNA, the CDR3 is TGTGCCAGCAGTTCGGAGGGAAGGAGGGAAAAACTGTTTTTT.

The CDR3 sequence is CASTDGLLLEQFF. CDR3 bases: TGTGCCAGCACGGACGGTCTCCTTTTGGAGCAGTTCTTC. V usage is TRBV28 and J usage is TRBJ2-1; D remains ambiguous. The CDR3 is 13 residues long. Per germline, CDR1 MDHEN and CDR2 SYDVKM. Between the trimmed V and J ends, which lost 7 bases and 10 bases, there was a span of 17 bases. The full variable domain, completed using reference TRBV28 and TRBJ2-1, is DVKVTQSSRYLVKRTGEKVFLECVQDMDHENMFWYRQDPGLGLRLIYFSYDVKMKEKGDIPEGYSVSREKKERFSLILESASTNQTSMYLCASTDGLLLEQFFGPGTRLTVL.

The chain carries TRBV13 and TRBJ2-7, with TRBD1 matching 7 bases. The germline V gene encodes CDR1 PRHDT and CDR2 FYEKMQ (reference sequence). CDR3 length: 20 residues. V lost 3 bases to trimming and J lost 6 bases; unmatched junction nucleotides: 26. In nucleotides, the CDR3 is TGTGCCAGCAGCTTTAGTACAGGGGAAGGAAAGCGTTGGGGTTTGGGCGAGCAGTACTTC. Amino acid sequence: CASSFSTGEGKRWGLGEQYF.

This clone showed up just once. The chain combines TRBV19 with TRBJ2-2; D ambiguous. This CDR3 has 13 residues. V lost 8 bases, J lost 8 bases, and 15 bases lay in between. From germline, CDR1 is LNHDA and CDR2 SQIVND (reference sequence). Here the CDR3 DNA reads TGTGCCAGTCGACGGCAAGGGAATGGGGAGCTGTTTTTT. Its protein product is CASRRQGNGELFF.